One sample yielded the 12 T cell receptor beta chains listed below, sequenced in a study of identical twins (dated by TCRdb to between 2015 and 2016). Receptor amplification or capture employed 5' RACE. Sequencing instrument: Illumina HiSeq 2000. The raw public data were reprocessed by TCRdb itself: fastp quality trimming at Q25, MiXCR clonotype calling, in-frame beta chains only. Here each entry gathers all rows of one CDR3 protein and keeps the most common genes and DNA. The sample table records hundreds of thousands of distinct CDR3 sequences; 5.5% to 6.5% of these occur just once. Approximately 2% of the sample goes to the ten largest clones. Sequencing was carried out using naive T cells sorted from blood. Reading the label with the study, this specimen's cell subset or site is: cells isolated with a human naive T-cell isolation kit. The receptor set was obtained from a man younger than 35 in good health.

Only a few counts were recorded for this clonotype. The rearrangement uses TRBV9 and TRBJ2-5, with 8 bases matching TRBD2. The CDR3 is 14 residues long. In germline, CDR1 is SGDLS, CDR2 YYNGEE. J was trimmed by 5 bases and V by 0 bases; bases with no gene match: 3. The CDR3 region has the DNA TGTGCCAGCAGCGTAGGGACTAGCTTTGAGACCCAGTACTTC. This codes for CASSVGTSFETQYF.

This clonotype came up many times. The chain links TRBV27 to TRBJ1-1; 7 bases align to TRBD1. The CDR3 consists of 15 residues. Germline V CDR1 and CDR2: MNHEY, SMNVEV (reference sequence). V lost 3 bases to trimming and J lost 7 bases; unmatched junction nucleotides: 11. Here the CDR3 reads CASSFLTGSRFEAFF. CDR3 DNA sequence: TGTGCCAGCAGTTTTCTGACAGGGAGCAGGTTTGAAGCTTTCTTT.

This chain joins TRBV4-3 and TRBJ2-3; D call uncertain. CDR1 LGHNA and CDR2 YSLEER come from the germline V gene. The CDR3 is made up of 15 amino acids. With 4 bases removed from V and 4 bases from J, the gap between germline ends came to 15 bases. The CDR3 DNA reads TGCGCCAGCAGCCCCATTGTAGGGCGAGCAGATACGCAGTATTTT. This translates into CASSPIVGRADTQYF.

In its sample, this clonotype was seen a few times. The chain joins TRBV7-2 to TRBJ2-3; maybe TRBD1 (5 bases). The V and J ends lost 0 bases and 2 bases respectively, with 9 bases between them. The germline gives CDR1 SGHTA, CDR2 FQGNSA. The CDR3 is 15 amino acids. CDR3: CASSLAGAFTDTQYF. The DNA of the CDR3 is TGTGCCAGCAGCTTAGCAGGGGCTTTCACAGATACGCAGTATTTT. Full variable domain (remainder filled in from reference TRBV7-2 and TRBJ2-3): GAGVSQSPSNKVTEKGKDVELRCDPISGHTALYWYRQSLGQGLEFLIYFQGNSAPDKSGLPSDRFSAERTGGSVSTLTIQRTQQEDSAVYLCASSLAGAFTDTQYFGPGTRLTVL.

Only a few counts were recorded for this clonotype. The CDR3 coding sequence is TGTGCCAGCGGGGCTGGGGCCAACGTCCTGACTTTC. Translation: CASGAGANVLTF. This sequence joins TRBV6-5 and TRBJ2-6; D unclear. Germline-derived CDR1 and CDR2 are MNHEY and SVGAGI. Trimming stripped 8 bases from V and 2 bases from J, with 4 bases between. The CDR3 runs to 12 residues.

Points on this clonotype: A read error is possible here, since a much larger clone lies one base away. This chain connects TRBV7-3 to TRBJ2-1; a weak D match, TRBD2 (6 bases). This CDR3 is built from 14 residues. From germline, CDR1 is SGHTA and CDR2 FQGTGA. The DNA of the CDR3 is TGTGCCAGCAGCTTTGCTCCGGACTACAATAAGCAGTTCTTC. This sequence encodes CASSFAPDYNKQFF.

The chain joins TRBV12-3 or TRBV12-4 to TRBJ2-3; 8 positions agree with TRBD2. The V segment lost 5 bases and the J segment 6 bases; nucleotides outside the gene matches: 13. The CDR3 totals 16 residues. The CDR3 DNA sequence: TGTGCCAGCAGTCCAGGGACGGGAGGGGCGTTGGATACGCAGTATTTT. Translated: CASSPGTGGALDTQYF.

The chain links TRBV10-3 to TRBJ2-5; D gene uncertain. The germline V and J ends were trimmed by 0 bases and 4 bases, with 6 bases remaining between them. In germline, CDR1 is ENHRY, CDR2 SYGVKD. This CDR3 spans 13 amino acids. The CDR3 loop reads CAISESYGETQYF. The CDR3 DNA reads TGTGCCATCAGTGAGTCGTATGGAGAGACCCAGTACTTC.

In its sample, this clonotype was seen many times. In DNA, the CDR3 is TGTGCCAGCAGCTTAGTCTCCAGTCGAGCTGAAGCTTTCTTT. Encoded protein: CASSLVSSRAEAFF. This rearrangement joins TRBV7-9 to TRBJ1-1; D unresolved. Germline-derived CDR1 and CDR2 are SEHNR and FQNEAQ (reference sequence). With 1 base removed from V and 6 bases from J, the gap between germline ends came to 12 bases. There are 14 residues in the CDR3.

This clonotype was detected ten times or more. The V gene is TRBV28, the J gene TRBJ2-5; 9 bases map to TRBD1. The CDR3 loop spans 16 amino acids. CDR1 is MDHEN, CDR2 SYDVKM, per germline. The J segment lost 4 bases and the V segment lost 5 bases, leaving 11 bases of the junction unmatched. In DNA, the CDR3 is TGTGCCAGCAGTGGATCCGGGACAGGGTATGGAGAGACCCAGTACTTC. It codes for CASSGSGTGYGETQYF.

The rearrangement uses TRBV30 and TRBJ2-7, with D unclear. Germline loops: CDR1 GTSNPN, CDR2 SVGIG (reference sequence). Trimming took 5 bases from V and 0 from J, leaving 5 bases between them. The CDR3 loop spans 11 amino acids. CDR3 loop: CAWAVSYEQYF. DNA for the CDR3: TGTGCCTGGGCCGTCTCCTACGAGCAGTACTTC.

This clonotype was observed at least ten times. This rearrangement joins TRBV4-1 to TRBJ2-1, with TRBD2 matching 7 bases. The CDR3 has 15 residues. With V trimmed by 4 bases and J by 2 bases, 5 bases remained unmatched. The germline V gene encodes CDR1 MGHRA and CDR2 YSYEKL. The CDR3 is CASSPSGGAYNEQFF. The DNA for the CDR3 is TGCGCCAGCAGCCCCAGTGGGGGGGCCTACAATGAGCAGTTCTTC.